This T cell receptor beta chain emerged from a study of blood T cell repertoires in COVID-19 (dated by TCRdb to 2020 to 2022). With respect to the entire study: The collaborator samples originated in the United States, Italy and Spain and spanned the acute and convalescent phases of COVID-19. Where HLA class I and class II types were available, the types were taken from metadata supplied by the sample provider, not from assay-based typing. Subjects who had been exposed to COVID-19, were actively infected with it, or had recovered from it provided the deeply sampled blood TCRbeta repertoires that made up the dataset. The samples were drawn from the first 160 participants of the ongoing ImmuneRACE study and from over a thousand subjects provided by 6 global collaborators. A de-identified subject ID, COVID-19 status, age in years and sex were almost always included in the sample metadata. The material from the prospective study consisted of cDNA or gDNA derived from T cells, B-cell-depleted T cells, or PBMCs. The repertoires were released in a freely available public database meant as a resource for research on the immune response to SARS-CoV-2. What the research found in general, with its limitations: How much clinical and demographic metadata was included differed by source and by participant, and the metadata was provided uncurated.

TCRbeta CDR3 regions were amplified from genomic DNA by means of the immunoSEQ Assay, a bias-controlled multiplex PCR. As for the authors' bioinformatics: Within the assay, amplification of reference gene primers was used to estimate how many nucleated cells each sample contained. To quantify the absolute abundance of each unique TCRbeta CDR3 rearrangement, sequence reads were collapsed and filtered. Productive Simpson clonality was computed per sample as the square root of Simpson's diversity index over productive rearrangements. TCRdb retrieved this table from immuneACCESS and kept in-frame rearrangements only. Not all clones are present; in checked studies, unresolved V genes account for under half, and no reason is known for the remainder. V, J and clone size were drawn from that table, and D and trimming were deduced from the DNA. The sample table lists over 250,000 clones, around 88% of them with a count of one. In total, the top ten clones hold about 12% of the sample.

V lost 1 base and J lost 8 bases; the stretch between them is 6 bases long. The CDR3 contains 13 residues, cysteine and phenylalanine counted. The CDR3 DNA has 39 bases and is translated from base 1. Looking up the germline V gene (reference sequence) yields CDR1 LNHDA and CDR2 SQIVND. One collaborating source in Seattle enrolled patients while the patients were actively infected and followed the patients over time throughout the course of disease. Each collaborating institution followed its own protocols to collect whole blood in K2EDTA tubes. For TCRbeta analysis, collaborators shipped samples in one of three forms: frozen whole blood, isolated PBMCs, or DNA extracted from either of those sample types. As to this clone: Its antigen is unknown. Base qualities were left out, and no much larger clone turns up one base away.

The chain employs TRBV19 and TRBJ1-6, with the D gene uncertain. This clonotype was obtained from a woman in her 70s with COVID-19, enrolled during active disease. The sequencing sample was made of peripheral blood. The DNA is TGTGCCAGTAGTATAGGTCGGGATTCACCCCTCCACTTT. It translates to CASSIGRDSPLHF.